The 14 T cell receptor beta chains reported below all come from one sample, sequenced in a study of blood T cell repertoires in COVID-19 (dated by TCRdb to 2018 to 2021). The receptor library was made with the immunoSEQ multiplex PCR assay. In its TCRdb copy, this immuneACCESS table keeps in-frame sequences only and misses some clones. Where compared with another copy, unresolved V genes explain less than half of these, and the others have no known cause. Counted in this sample were tens of thousands of clones; about 81% of them appeared once. The ten biggest clones cover roughly an eighth of the sample. Sample: peripheral blood. Receptor source: a human donor with acute or convalescent COVID-19. The donor label of this sample is uncertain.

The V and J genes are TRBV28 and TRBJ1-6; 7 positions match TRBD1. This CDR3 is 15 amino acids long. Trimming cost V 3 bases and J 5 bases; bases outside gene matches: 4. Germline lookup yields CDR1 MDHEN and CDR2 SYDVKM. CDR3 DNA sequence: TGTGCCAGCAGTTTCCAGGGGGTAAATAATTCACCCCTCCACTTT. Its translation: CASSFQGVNNSPLHF.

This clone was counted a single time. This rearrangement joins TRBV27 to TRBJ2-5, with 11 bases that match TRBD2. The CDR3 runs to 15 residues. Germline V CDR1 and CDR2: MNHEY, SMNVEV (reference sequence). The V gene end was trimmed by 6 bases and the J gene end by 5 bases; junction bases not matched to a gene: 8. The CDR3, as DNA: TGTGCCAGCAGGACACTAGCGGGAGTAAGCGAGACCCAGTACTTC. Translating it yields CASRTLAGVSETQYF.

The rearrangement uses TRBV2 and TRBJ2-1; D not certain. Between the trimmed V and J ends, which lost 10 bases and 8 bases, there was a span of 12 bases. Per the germline V gene, CDR1 is SNHLY and CDR2 is FYNNEI. This CDR3 is built from 11 residues. CDR3 sequence (DNA): TGTGCCACCCCTTCGGGTGATGAGCAGTTCTTC. It encodes CATPSGDEQFF.

The CDR3 reads CASSLARGGETQYF. The CDR3 DNA reads as TGTGCCAGCAGCTTAGCGAGAGGGGGAGAGACCCAGTACTTC. V gene TRBV7-2 combines with J gene TRBJ2-5; D possibly corresponds to TRBD1 (6 bases). Per the germline V gene, CDR1 is SGHTA and CDR2 is FQGNSA. Deletions cut 0 bases from V and 4 bases from J, with 9 bases between. The CDR3 is made up of 14 amino acids.

This clone was found a few times. The V gene is TRBV2, the J gene TRBJ2-7; 8 bases align to TRBD1. V lost 8 bases to trimming and J lost 2 bases; unmatched junction nucleotides: 5. This CDR3 contains 13 residues. Germline-derived CDR1 and CDR2 are SNHLY and FYNNEI. CDR3 sequence reads: CASDRGATYEQYF. The CDR3 bases are TGTGCCAGCGACAGGGGTGCCACCTACGAGCAGTACTTC. The full variable domain, in which reference TRBV2 and TRBJ2-7 provide the parts outside the CDR3, is EPEVTQTPSHQVTQMGQEVILRCVPISNHLYFYWYRQILGQKVEFLVSFYNNEISEKSEIFDDQFSVERPDGSNFTLKIRSTKLEDSAMYFCASDRGATYEQYFGPGTRLTVT.

This rearrangement joins TRBV28 to TRBJ2-3; tentative D call: TRBD2 (6 bases). This CDR3 has 13 residues. Trimming stripped 7 bases from V and 6 bases from J, with 14 bases between. The germline gives CDR1 MDHEN, CDR2 SYDVKM. The DNA for the CDR3 is TGTGCCAGCAAATCCCCAGGGAGGGATACGCAGTATTTT. Protein: CASKSPGRDTQYF. Filled out from reference TRBV28 and TRBJ2-3, the complete variable domain reads DVKVTQSSRYLVKRTGEKVFLECVQDMDHENMFWYRQDPGLGLRLIYFSYDVKMKEKGDIPEGYSVSREKKERFSLILESASTNQTSMYLCASKSPGRDTQYFGPGTRLTVL.

The chain is built from TRBV3-1 (or the pseudogene TRBV3-2) and TRBJ2-1, with 11 positions matching TRBD2. Germline V lookup: CDR1 LGHDT, CDR2 YNNKEL (reference sequence). The CDR3 is made up of 15 amino acids. Unmatched junction bases numbered 6, after V lost 4 bases and J lost 7 bases. The CDR3 sequence is CASSLSGGAVNEQFF. The CDR3 DNA follows: TGTGCCAGCAGCCTTAGCGGGGGGGCCGTGAATGAGCAGTTCTTC.

The V gene is TRBV11-2, the J gene TRBJ2-7, with D unclear. There are 13 residues in the CDR3. Trimming shortened V by 1 base and J by 3 bases, and 7 bases separated the two germline ends. Per germline, CDR1 SGHAT and CDR2 FQNNGV. The DNA for the CDR3 is TGTGCCAGCAGCTTAGGTGGCAGCTACGAGCAGTACTTC. Translated: CASSLGGSYEQYF.

The V gene is TRBV6-6, the J gene TRBJ1-1, with D possibly TRBD1 on 5 matching bases. With 6 bases removed from V and 1 base from J, the gap between germline ends came to 9 bases. Per germline, CDR1 MNHNY and CDR2 SVGAGI (reference sequence). This CDR3 has 13 residues. The CDR3: CASRTGQNTEAFF. Here the CDR3 DNA reads TGTGCCAGCAGAACCGGACAGAACACTGAAGCTTTCTTT.

The V gene is TRBV9, the J gene TRBJ2-3, with TRBD1 matching over 9 bases. Per the germline V gene, CDR1 is SGDLS and CDR2 is YYNGEE. J was trimmed by 4 bases and V by 4 bases; bases with no gene match: 4. This CDR3 has 14 residues. The CDR3 bases are TGTGCCAGCAGCCGAGGACAGGGGCCAGATACGCAGTATTTT. Its protein is CASSRGQGPDTQYF.

The chain combines TRBV11-1 with TRBJ2-1, with D possibly matching TRBD1 (5 bases). Germline loops: CDR1 SGHAT, CDR2 FQDESV (reference sequence). This CDR3 has 15 amino acids. Trimming cost V 3 bases and J 13 bases, with 22 bases left between them. CDR3 DNA sequence: TGTGCCAGCAGCTTTAATAGGGGCGGTGGGGTCGAACAGTTCTTC. It yields the protein CASSFNRGGGVEQFF.

This clone occurred a few times. The rearrangement joins TRBV27 to TRBJ1-4; D might be TRBD1 (6 bases). The ends were cut back, 5 bases at V and 4 bases at J, with 14 bases in the middle. CDR3 size: 15 residues. Per the germline V gene, CDR1 is MNHEY and CDR2 is SMNVEV (reference sequence). The CDR3 nucleotides read TGTGCCAGCAGTCCGGGGACAACCGGTAATGAAAAACTGTTTTTT. As protein: CASSPGTTGNEKLFF.

The chain carries TRBV9 and TRBJ2-1, with 9 bases matching TRBD1. The J segment lost 7 bases and the V segment lost 3 bases, leaving 14 bases of the junction unmatched. The CDR3 has 17 amino acids. Germline CDR1 and CDR2: SGDLS and YYNGEE. CDR3 sequence reads: CASSARAGTGSLNEQFF. CDR3 nucleotides: TGTGCCAGCAGCGCGAGAGCCGGGACAGGGTCGTTGAATGAGCAGTTCTTC. Drawing the rest from reference TRBV9 and TRBJ2-1, the complete variable domain is DSGVTQTPKHLITATGQRVTLRCSPRSGDLSVYWYQQSLDQGLQFLIQYYNGEERAKGNILERFSAQQFPDLHSELNLSSLELGDSALYFCASSARAGTGSLNEQFFGPGTRLTVL.

The CDR3 DNA reads TGTGCCAGCAGCGGAGGGCGTCTAGCGGCCTCGAACACCGGGGAGCTGTTTTTT. Protein sequence: CASSGGRLAASNTGELFF. V usage is TRBV9 and J usage is TRBJ2-2; 7 nucleotides align to TRBD2. Germline CDR1 SGDLS, CDR2 YYNGEE. With V trimmed by 3 bases and J by 0 bases, 11 bases remained unmatched. The CDR3 consists of 18 residues.